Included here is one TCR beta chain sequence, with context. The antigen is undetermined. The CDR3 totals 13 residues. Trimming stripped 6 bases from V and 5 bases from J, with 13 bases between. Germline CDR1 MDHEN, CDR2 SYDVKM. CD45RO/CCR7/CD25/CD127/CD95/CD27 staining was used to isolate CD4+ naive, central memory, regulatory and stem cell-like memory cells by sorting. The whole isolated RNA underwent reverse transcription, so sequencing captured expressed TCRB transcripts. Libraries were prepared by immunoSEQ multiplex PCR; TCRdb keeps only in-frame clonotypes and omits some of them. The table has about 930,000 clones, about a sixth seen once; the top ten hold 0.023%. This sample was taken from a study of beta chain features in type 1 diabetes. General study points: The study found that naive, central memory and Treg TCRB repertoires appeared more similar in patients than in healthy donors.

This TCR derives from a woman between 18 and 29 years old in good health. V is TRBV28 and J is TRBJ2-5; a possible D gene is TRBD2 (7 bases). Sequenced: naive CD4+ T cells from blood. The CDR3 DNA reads TGTGCCAGCAGGCCCGGGGGGCGGGAGACCCAGTACTTC. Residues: CASRPGGRETQYF.